These 18 T cell receptor beta chains were sequenced from one sample in a study of control samples from healthy donors and cancer patients. Data came from immunoSEQ multiplex PCR; TCRdb stores just in-frame clones and leaves some out. The table shows about 160,000 clones, with about 95% occurring only once. The sample was PBMCs. The origin of the receptors is a man aged 55 to 69 with colorectal cancer.

Remarks on this clone: This sample also contains other DNA sequences that code for the same CDR3. This chain uses TRBV7-9 with TRBJ2-7; D not resolved. The ends were cut back, 1 base at V and 0 bases at J, with 1 base in the middle. This CDR3 has 12 amino acids. CDR1 is SEHNR and CDR2 is FQNEAQ in the germline V gene (reference sequence). Here the CDR3 DNA reads TGTGCCAGCAGCTTAGTCTCCTACGAGCAGTACTTC. Translated: CASSLVSYEQYF.

The V gene is TRBV29-1, the J gene TRBJ2-3; 15 positions match TRBD2. From germline, CDR1 is SQVTM and CDR2 ANQGSEA. V shed 7 bases and J 3 bases; nucleotides not matched to a gene: 5. This CDR3 spans 15 amino acids. The CDR3: CSGGLAGGRTDTQYF. The CDR3, as DNA: TGCAGCGGCGGACTAGCGGGGGGGCGGACAGATACGCAGTATTTT.

The chain uses TRBV4-2 and TRBJ1-5; D gene ambiguous. V lost 0 bases, J lost 5 bases, and 14 bases lay in between. This CDR3 contains 16 residues. Germline V gene sequence: CDR1 LGHNA, CDR2 YNFKEQ. The CDR3 DNA reads TGTGCCAGCAGCCAAGATATAACTGGAGGTTATCAGCCCCAGCATTTT. As protein: CASSQDITGGYQPQHF.

There are a few counts of this clone. The chain has TRBV5-1 and TRBJ1-6; D remains unclear. The length of the CDR3 is 13 residues. CDR1 and CDR2 (germline): SGHRS, YFSETQ. The V end was cut by 0 bases, the J end by 7 bases, with 5 bases between. The CDR3 coding sequence is TGCGCCAGCAGCTTGGCGGGGAATTCACCCCTCCACTTT. It codes for CASSLAGNSPLHF.

The rearrangement links TRBV30 to TRBJ1-4, with D possibly TRBD1 on 6 matching bases. The CDR3 is 14 residues long. Germline CDR1 and CDR2: GTSNPN and SVGIG (reference sequence). V was shortened by 1 base and J by 5 bases, with 11 bases between the two germline ends. Written as DNA, the CDR3 is TGTGCCTGGAGTGGTGCACAGGGCAATGAAAAACTGTTTTTT. It translates to CAWSGAQGNEKLFF.

J is TRBJ2-2 and V is TRBV27; D is possibly TRBD1 (5 bases). The ends were cut back, 5 bases at V and 5 bases at J, with 9 bases in the middle. CDR3 length equals 13 residues. The germline V gene has CDR1 MNHEY and CDR2 SMNVEV (reference sequence). The CDR3 loop reads CASSPAGTGELFF. In DNA, the CDR3 is TGTGCCAGCAGTCCGGCAGGGACCGGGGAGCTGTTTTTT.

This sequence joins TRBV27 and TRBJ2-6; TRBD2 might be the D (6 bases). Germline CDR1 and CDR2: MNHEY and SMNVEV (reference sequence). V was shortened by 2 bases and J by 4 bases, with 15 bases between the two germline ends. This CDR3 contains 17 residues. The CDR3 sequence is CASSLSEREAGANVLTF. DNA of the CDR3: TGTGCCAGCAGTTTAAGTGAGAGGGAGGCCGGGGCCAACGTCCTGACTTTC.

The V gene is TRBV4-3, the J gene TRBJ1-2, with D hard to call. The CDR3 extends over 17 amino acids. Germline V CDR1 and CDR2: LGHNA, YSLEER. V dropped 0 bases and J dropped 0 bases, with 14 bases sitting between them. This CDR3 is CASSQDKSTVANYGYTF. CDR3 coding DNA: TGCGCCAGCAGCCAAGATAAAAGTACAGTCGCTAACTATGGCTACACCTTC.

The chain joins TRBV6-5 to TRBJ2-1; 12 bases match TRBD1. The CDR3 is 14 amino acids. CDR1 and CDR2 from the germline V gene are MNHEY and SVGAGI. The V gene end was trimmed by 7 bases and the J gene end by 9 bases; junction bases not matched to a gene: 7. This CDR3 reads CASNRGQGASEQFF. CDR3 DNA: TGTGCCAGCAACCGGGGACAGGGGGCGAGTGAGCAGTTCTTC.

This rearrangement joins TRBV5-4 to TRBJ2-5, with unresolved D. Trimming removed 4 bases at V and 2 bases at J, with 9 bases between. The length of the CDR3 is 13 residues. The germline CDR1 and CDR2 sequences are SGHNT and YYREEE (reference sequence). CDR3 loop: CASSPALQETQYF. The CDR3 region has the DNA TGTGCCAGCAGCCCGGCCCTGCAAGAGACCCAGTACTTC.

With respect to this clone: Additional DNA sequences in this sample encode the identical CDR3. The J gene is TRBJ1-1, the V gene TRBV19; D perhaps matches TRBD1 (5 bases). The CDR3 is 13 residues long. Germline CDR1 and CDR2: LNHDA and SQIVND (reference sequence). V dropped 4 bases and J dropped 3 bases, with 9 bases sitting between them. The CDR3, as DNA: TGTGCCAGTAGTAGGGGGAGAGACACTGAAGCTTTCTTT. This translates into CASSRGRDTEAFF. Complete variable domain (other parts from reference TRBV19 and TRBJ1-1): DGGITQSPKYLFRKEGQNVTLSCEQNLNHDAMYWYRQDPGQGLRLIYYSQIVNDFQKGDIAEGYSVSREKKESFPLTVTSAQKNPTAFYLCASSRGRDTEAFFGQGTRLTVV.

The V and J genes are TRBV18 and TRBJ2-5, with a possible D match to TRBD1 (5 bases). V lost 1 base, J lost 3 bases, and 9 bases lay in between. Germline V lookup: CDR1 KGHSH, CDR2 LQKENI. The CDR3 runs to 14 residues. The CDR3: CASSPQSGKETQYF. In DNA, the CDR3 is TGTGCCAGCTCACCACAGTCAGGGAAAGAGACCCAGTACTTC.

The genes are TRBV2 and TRBJ2-5, with 7 bases matching TRBD2. The CDR3 is 14 amino acids. V was clipped by 2 bases and J by 3 bases; unmatched bases: 3. Germline lookup yields CDR1 SNHLY and CDR2 FYNNEI. CDR3 sequence reads: CASSERGREETQYF. CDR3 in DNA: TGTGCCAGCAGTGAACGGGGGAGGGAAGAGACCCAGTACTTC.

V and J are TRBV11-2 and TRBJ1-3; D uncertain. Per germline, CDR1 SGHAT and CDR2 FQNNGV. This CDR3 comprises 12 residues. The V end was cut by 6 bases, the J end by 2 bases, with 5 bases between. CDR3 coding DNA: TGTGCCAGCAGACCTACTGGAAACACCATATATTTT. Its translation is CASRPTGNTIYF.

This sequence joins TRBV5-4 and TRBJ2-7; D remains ambiguous. This CDR3 has 15 amino acids. Per germline, CDR1 SGHNT and CDR2 YYREEE (reference sequence). Trimming removed 2 bases from V and 4 bases from J, with 16 bases in between. Here the CDR3 DNA reads TGTGCCAGCAGCTTAAGTGGATCAAGGCTATACGAGCAGTACTTC. Its protein is CASSLSGSRLYEQYF.

The chain joins TRBV7-9 to TRBJ1-2; tentatively, D is TRBD1 (5 bases). CDR3 length: 13 amino acids. Between the trimmed V and J ends, which lost 1 base and 8 bases, there was a span of 11 bases. Germline CDR1 is SEHNR and CDR2 is FQNEAQ (reference sequence). DNA for the CDR3: TGTGCCAGCAGCTTAGTCGGGGGGAAGGGCTACACCTTC. Amino acids: CASSLVGGKGYTF.

This sequence joins TRBV9 and TRBJ2-3; D is uncertain. The germline gives CDR1 SGDLS, CDR2 YYNGEE. CDR3 length: 14 residues. V was trimmed by 3 bases and J by 0 bases, leaving 8 bases between them. The CDR3 region has the DNA TGTGCCAGCAGCGGGGCCTCGAGCACAGATACGCAGTATTTT. It encodes CASSGASSTDTQYF. Combining the CDR3 with reference TRBV9 and TRBJ2-3 gives the whole variable domain DSGVTQTPKHLITATGQRVTLRCSPRSGDLSVYWYQQSLDQGLQFLIQYYNGEERAKGNILERFSAQQFPDLHSELNLSSLELGDSALYFCASSGASSTDTQYFGPGTRLTVL.

This chain links TRBV7-9 with TRBJ1-5, with 8 bases identical to TRBD1. CDR3 size: 15 residues. V shed 4 bases, J shed 4 bases, and the junction held 6 bases outside the gene matches. Germline V gene lookup returns CDR1 SEHNR and CDR2 FQNEAQ (reference sequence). Here the CDR3 DNA reads TGTGCCAGCAGCTCCGGACAGGGCAGGAATCAGCCCCAGCATTTT. Its protein product is CASSSGQGRNQPQHF.